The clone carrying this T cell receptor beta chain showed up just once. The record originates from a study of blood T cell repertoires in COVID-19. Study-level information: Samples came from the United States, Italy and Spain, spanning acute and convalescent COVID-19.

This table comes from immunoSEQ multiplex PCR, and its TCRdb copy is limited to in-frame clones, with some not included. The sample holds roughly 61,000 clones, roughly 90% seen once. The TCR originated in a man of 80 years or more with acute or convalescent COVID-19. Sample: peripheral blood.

CDR3 DNA sequence: TGCAGCGGGGCGGGACAGGAGGACAATGAGCAGTTCTTC. Translation: CSGAGQEDNEQFF. The chain couples TRBV29-1 to TRBJ2-1; TRBD1 matches 8 bases. In germline, CDR1 is SQVTM, CDR2 ANQGSEA. The V gene end was trimmed by 7 bases and the J gene end by 5 bases; junction bases not matched to a gene: 7. The CDR3 has 13 amino acids.